These T cell receptor beta chains were read from a single sample in a study of lymphopenia after photon versus proton radiotherapy. Profiling relied on immunoSEQ multiplex PCR, and the TCRdb table lists in-frame clones only, not all of them. The table has 7,000 to 9,500 clones, roughly nine tenths seen once. The material was peripheral blood, obtained from a patient treated with photon-based radiotherapy. Receptor source: a woman in her 70s with pancreatic cancer. Each CDR3 is given without its conserved first and last residue. Clone size appears in some rows only: once, few, many, or a class for an expanded clone.

v_call	j_call	clone_size	cdr3_aa
TRBV7-9	TRBJ2-5	NA	ASSAGTAIQETQY
TRBV11-2	TRBJ1-2	NA	ASSLAPRGGRGNGYT
TRBV6-5	TRBJ1-3	NA	ASSDRSSGNTIY
TRBV27	TRBJ1-6	NA	ASSLSAQGNSPLH
TRBV9	TRBJ2-3	NA	ASSASPPGPTDTQY
TRBV4-1	TRBJ1-5	NA	ASSPDLNYQPQH
TRBV18	TRBJ1-5	few	ASSPENLGNQPQH
TRBV9	TRBJ2-2	NA	ASSVGGREATGELF
TRBV18	TRBJ1-1	NA	ASSPLQGDTEAF
TRBV5-1	TRBJ2-6	NA	ASSFGQSSGANVLT
TRBV27	TRBJ2-3	NA	ASSFGSGLMSGTDTQY
TRBV9	TRBJ2-1	NA	ASSADHNEQF
TRBV4-2	TRBJ2-5	NA	ASSQGTSGGHQETQY
TRBV10-3	TRBJ2-1	NA	AISGLAGGNEQF
TRBV12-1	TRBJ2-7	NA	ASSPPQCISYEQY
TRBV19	TRBJ2-2	NA	ASRQTGLNTGELF
TRBV4-3	TRBJ2-3	NA	ASSLGQGAPPSTDTQY
TRBV11-2	TRBJ2-2	NA	ASSSYHRDRGPSGELF
TRBV18	TRBJ1-6	few	ASSGDPPRDSPLH
TRBV4-1	TRBJ1-4	NA	ASSQDSHNEKLF
TRBV2	TRBJ1-1	NA	ASSEDRGRGTEAF
TRBV12-5	TRBJ2-3	NA	ASAPANTDTQY
TRBV9	TRBJ2-5	NA	ASSVVQGGQETQY
TRBV19	TRBJ2-2	NA	ASSINNRNTGELF
TRBV2	TRBJ1-1	NA	ASRAVRGITEAF
TRBV19	TRBJ1-2	NA	ASRSEHYGYT
TRBV29-1	TRBJ2-1	NA	SVLPYEGEMSYNEQF
TRBV5-4	TRBJ2-3	once	ASSSTSSTDTQY
TRBV2	TRBJ2-1	NA	ASSDQNYNEQF
TRBV7-3	TRBJ2-2	NA	ASSSDMGQAKTGELF
TRBV27	TRBJ1-5	few	ASSEVAYQPQH
TRBV27	TRBJ2-1	NA	ASSLYLDLSGPSYNEQF